This TCR beta chain is from a study of T-cell reconstitution after alpha-beta-depleted transplantation in children. Study-wide results and caveats: Among T cells one year after transplant, newly produced cells accounted for most counts and diversity.

Germline CDR1 and CDR2: SEHNR and FQNEAQ (reference sequence). Between the trimmed V and J ends, which lost 7 bases and 4 bases, there was a span of 7 bases. This CDR3 contains 11 residues. This clonotype was observed at least ten times. Its antigen is not identified. Researchers prepared the TCRbeta library using unique molecular identifiers, the study reports. TCRdb called the PCR reads again in MiXCR, with one record for every CDR3 protein. The profile shows about 110,000 distinct CDR3 sequences, almost 6.5% of them singletons. The source of this sequence is a male patient aged 2-10 years who had a stem cell transplant for acute lymphoblastic leukemia, so the T cells may come from the graft donor. The gene calls are TRBV7-9 and TRBJ2-5; no clear D gene. The material sequenced was PBMCs, mostly from graft donor cells, taken 360 days after TCRalphabeta/CD19-depleted stem cell transplant. CDR3 sequence reads: CASISRETQYF. In DNA form, the CDR3 reads TGTGCCAGCATTTCAAGAGAGACCCAGTACTTC.